These T cell receptor beta chains were read from a single sample in a study of molecular identifiers for immune sequencing clone quantification. TCRdb called the PCR reads again in MiXCR, with one record for every CDR3 protein. The table has 79,000 or so distinct CDR3 sequences, approximately 23% seen once. Material for sequencing was naive CD8+ T cells from blood, with Jurkat cell RNA spiked in. These receptors were collected from a human donor in good health. Some libraries in this study had Jurkat cell RNA spiked in. Each CDR3 is given with its conserved first and last residue. D genes are given only for firm matches. Only part of the rows carry a size: once, few, many, or a class if the clone is expanded.

V: TRBV20-1
size: .
D: .
J: TRBJ2-7
DNA: TGCAGTGCTAGGGACTACGAAGACTCCTACGAGCAGTACTTC
CDR3: CSARDYEDSYEQYF

V: TRBV29-1
size: many
D: TRBD2
J: TRBJ2-2
DNA: TGCAGCGTTGTACTAGCGGGTTCTACCGGGGAGCTGTTTTTT
CDR3: CSVVLAGSTGELFF

V: TRBV6-5
size: few
D: TRBD1
J: TRBJ2-2
DNA: TGTGCCAGCCGGGACAGCTACACCGGGGAGCTGTTTTTT
CDR3: CASRDSYTGELFF

V: TRBV20-1
size: .
D: .
J: TRBJ2-7
DNA: TGCAGTGCTAGTTGGGACACCGACTATGAGCAGTGCTTC
CDR3: CSASWDTDYEQCF

V: TRBV29-1
size: many
D: TRBD1
J: TRBJ2-1
DNA: TGCAGCGTTGACGGGACAGAGACCTACAATGAGCAGTTCTTC
CDR3: CSVDGTETYNEQFF

V: TRBV9
size: few
D: .
J: TRBJ2-1
DNA: TGTGCCAGCAGCGTAGCGGGCCTCTCCTACAATGAGCAGTTCTTC
CDR3: CASSVAGLSYNEQFF

V: TRBV7-9
size: few
D: .
J: TRBJ1-1
DNA: TGTGCCAGCAGCTTAGTCGATTGGGGAGACACTGAAGCTTTCTTT
CDR3: CASSLVDWGDTEAFF

V: TRBV19
size: few
D: .
J: TRBJ1-2
DNA: TGTGCCAGTAGTATAGGGACCCTCTATGGCTACACCTTC
CDR3: CASSIGTLYGYTF

V: TRBV5-1
size: many
D: TRBD2
J: TRBJ2-5
DNA: TGCGCCAGCAGCCCAGGGACTAGCGGAAAGACCCAGTACTTC
CDR3: CASSPGTSGKTQYF

V: TRBV11-3
size: few
D: .
J: TRBJ1-1
DNA: TGTGCCAGCAGCTTAGTTCTTGGCACTGAAGCTTTCTTT
CDR3: CASSLVLGTEAFF

V: TRBV12-3/TRBV12-4
size: many
D: .
J: TRBJ1-5
DNA: TGTGCCAGCAGCCACACCGCCGGGCCGGGGGATCAGCCCCAGCATTTT
CDR3: CASSHTAGPGDQPQHF

V: TRBV6-2/TRBV6-3
size: many
D: .
J: TRBJ1-5
DNA: TGTGCCAGCAAAGGAGAGACTAGCAATCAGCCCCAGCATTTT
CDR3: CASKGETSNQPQHF

V: TRBV30
size: few
D: .
J: TRBJ1-1
DNA: TGTGCCTGGAATCAGGGGTCTTTGGAAGCTTTCTTT
CDR3: CAWNQGSLEAFF

V: TRBV7-2
size: many
D: .
J: TRBJ1-6
DNA: TGTGCCAGCAGCTTCCATCCTGGCAGCTCCTTAAGCTCCTATAATTCACCCCTCCACTTT
CDR3: CASSFHPGSSLSSYNSPLHF

V: TRBV19
size: many
D: .
J: TRBJ2-1
DNA: TGTGCCAGTAGTGAGTCTAGCTACGACGGGGAGCAGTTCTTC
CDR3: CASSESSYDGEQFF

V: TRBV5-4
size: many
D: .
J: TRBJ2-7
DNA: TGTGCCAGCCGCAACAGGGATTCCTACGAGCAGTACTTC
CDR3: CASRNRDSYEQYF

V: TRBV25-1
size: few
D: .
J: TRBJ2-5
DNA: TGTGCCAGCAGTGACGTGTACCGGGAGACCCAGTACTTC
CDR3: CASSDVYRETQYF

V: TRBV6-1
size: few
D: TRBD2
J: TRBJ2-3
DNA: TGTGCCAGCAGTGAAGCGCTTCGGGGCGGGAGGGGTTCAGATACGCAGTATTTT
CDR3: CASSEALRGGRGSDTQYF

V: TRBV5-5
size: .
D: TRBD1
J: TRBJ2-7
DNA: TGTGCCAGCAGCTGGGCAGGGGGCGGGTACGAGCAGTACTTC
CDR3: CASSWAGGGYEQYF

V: TRBV4-3
size: many
D: TRBD2
J: TRBJ2-1
DNA: TGCGCCAGCAGCCAAGAGGTTAGCGGGAGGGCCGCCTACAATGAGCAGTTCTTC
CDR3: CASSQEVSGRAAYNEQFF

V: TRBV3-1
size: many
D: .
J: TRBJ1-1
DNA: TGTGCCAGCAGCCAAGATGACAGGATGAACACTGAAGCTTTCTTT
CDR3: CASSQDDRMNTEAFF

V: TRBV28
size: few
D: TRBD2
J: TRBJ2-7
DNA: TGTGCCAGCAGCCCCGGACTAGACTACGAGCAGTACTTC
CDR3: CASSPGLDYEQYF

V: TRBV4-3
size: many
D: TRBD2
J: TRBJ2-3
DNA: TGCGCCAGCAGCCAGGAACCGGGACTAGCGGGGGGGCCGACAGATACGCAGTATTTT
CDR3: CASSQEPGLAGGPTDTQYF

V: TRBV6-2/TRBV6-3
size: many
D: .
J: TRBJ2-7
DNA: TGTGCCAGCAGTAGAGGCTACGGCTACGAGCAGTACTTC
CDR3: CASSRGYGYEQYF

V: TRBV6-5
size: many
D: .
J: TRBJ2-7
DNA: TGTGCCAGCACCCCCTTGCGCCTTCCTGGGGAGCAGTACTTC
CDR3: CASTPLRLPGEQYF

V: TRBV28
size: few
D: TRBD1
J: TRBJ1-2
DNA: TGTGCCAGCAGTGGGACAGGGGACGGCTACACCTTC
CDR3: CASSGTGDGYTF

V: TRBV19
size: .
D: .
J: TRBJ2-2
DNA: TGTGCCAGTAGTATGGACCTCGGCACCGGGGAGCTGTTTTTT
CDR3: CASSMDLGTGELFF

V: TRBV27
size: many
D: TRBD2
J: TRBJ2-7
DNA: TGTGCCAGCAGTTTAAATGCGGGAGCGGGACCCTACGAGCAGTACTTC
CDR3: CASSLNAGAGPYEQYF

V: TRBV9
size: .
D: .
J: TRBJ1-5
DNA: TGTGCCAGCAGCCAAAGGGGGAGCAATCAGCCCCAGCATTTT
CDR3: CASSQRGSNQPQHF

V: TRBV19
size: many
D: .
J: TRBJ1-5
DNA: TGTGCCAGTAACCTAGGACAGTATAGCAATCAGCCCCAGCATTTT
CDR3: CASNLGQYSNQPQHF

V: TRBV6-2/TRBV6-3
size: few
D: .
J: TRBJ1-5
DNA: TGTGCCAGCAGGGAGGAGGTCGGGCAGCCCCAGCATTTT
CDR3: CASREEVGQPQHF

V: TRBV4-3
size: many
D: .
J: TRBJ1-6
DNA: TGCGCCAGCAGCCAGGAATACAATTCCCCCGGATCACCCCTCCACTTT
CDR3: CASSQEYNSPGSPLHF

V: TRBV25-1
size: few
D: TRBD1
J: TRBJ2-2
DNA: TGTGCCAGCAGTGAATTAACTACAGGGGATTTGGGCACCGGGGAGCTGTTTTTT
CDR3: CASSELTTGDLGTGELFF

V: TRBV6-6
size: many
D: TRBD1
J: TRBJ1-2
DNA: TGTGCCAGCAGCCACACTGAGGACAGGGCTCAGGGCTATGGCTACACCTTC
CDR3: CASSHTEDRAQGYGYTF

V: TRBV7-6
size: few
D: .
J: TRBJ2-2
DNA: TGTGCCAGCAGCCCCAAAAACACCGGGGAGCTGTTTTTT
CDR3: CASSPKNTGELFF

V: TRBV11-3
size: .
D: .
J: TRBJ2-1
DNA: TGTGCCAGCAGCTTTAGCGACAGCTCCTACAATGAGCAGTTCTTC
CDR3: CASSFSDSSYNEQFF

V: TRBV27
size: .
D: .
J: TRBJ2-7
DNA: TGTGCCAGCAGTTTATACCCCCAAGTCTTTCAAGCCTACGAGCAGTACTTC
CDR3: CASSLYPQVFQAYEQYF

V: TRBV11-2
size: .
D: .
J: TRBJ2-7
DNA: TGTGCCAGCAGCTATGGGGGGACGCTCACCTACGAGCAGTACTTC
CDR3: CASSYGGTLTYEQYF

V: TRBV7-9
size: many
D: .
J: TRBJ2-7
DNA: TGTGCCAGCAGCTCGGCCTACGAGCAGTACTTC
CDR3: CASSSAYEQYF

V: TRBV5-8
size: many
D: .
J: TRBJ2-7
DNA: TGTGCCAGCAGCTTGGGCAGGGAGTACGAGCAGTACTTC
CDR3: CASSLGREYEQYF

V: TRBV5-1
size: few
D: .
J: TRBJ2-1
DNA: TGCGCCAGCAGCTTTGGCCAGGAGCAGTTCTTC
CDR3: CASSFGQEQFF

V: TRBV7-2
size: few
D: .
J: TRBJ1-1
DNA: TGTGCCAGCAGCTGGGGGCAGAAAACTGAAGCTTTCTTT
CDR3: CASSWGQKTEAFF

V: TRBV10-3
size: .
D: .
J: TRBJ1-2
DNA: TGTGCCATCAGTGATTTGAGATCTAACTATGGCTACACCTTC
CDR3: CAISDLRSNYGYTF

V: TRBV14
size: few
D: TRBD1
J: TRBJ2-5
DNA: TGTGCCAGCAGCCAAGGAGACCGGGACAGGGGTGAGACCCAGTACTTC
CDR3: CASSQGDRDRGETQYF

V: TRBV19
size: many
D: .
J: TRBJ1-1
DNA: TGTGCCAGTAGGTTTGGTCCGGAGGCTTTCTTT
CDR3: CASRFGPEAFF

V: TRBV19
size: .
D: .
J: TRBJ2-1
DNA: TGTGCCAGTAGTATAGCCAGCCGCGCGAGCTCCTACAATGAGCAGTTCTTC
CDR3: CASSIASRASSYNEQFF

V: TRBV7-9
size: .
D: TRBD1
J: TRBJ1-4
DNA: TGTGCCAGCAGCTACCCCTTCTGGGACAGTAATGAAAAACTGTTTTTT
CDR3: CASSYPFWDSNEKLFF

V: TRBV20-1
size: .
D: .
J: TRBJ2-3
DNA: TGCAGTCCCCAAGTGGAAACAGATACGCACTATTTT
CDR3: CSPQVETDTHYF

V: TRBV29-1
size: many
D: .
J: TRBJ2-1
DNA: TGCAGCGTTGAAGAACGGGGGAATGAGCAGTTCTTC
CDR3: CSVEERGNEQFF

V: TRBV3-1
size: .
D: .
J: TRBJ2-7
DNA: TGTGCCAGCAGCCAAGATGGAGGAGACTCCTACGAGCAGTACTTC
CDR3: CASSQDGGDSYEQYF

V: TRBV29-1
size: many
D: .
J: TRBJ2-7
DNA: TGCAGCGTTGAATTCCCAGGGGATAACGAGCAGTACTTC
CDR3: CSVEFPGDNEQYF

V: TRBV9
size: .
D: .
J: TRBJ2-1
DNA: TGTGCCAGCAGCGTCGGAAGGCTGTCCAATGGGCAGTTCTTC
CDR3: CASSVGRLSNGQFF

V: TRBV5-1
size: .
D: TRBD1
J: TRBJ2-7
DNA: TGCGCCAGCAGCTTTACAGGGGTGTACGAGCAGTACTTC
CDR3: CASSFTGVYEQYF

V: TRBV30
size: .
D: .
J: TRBJ1-5
DNA: TGTGCCTGGAGTCTGACAGAGCTAAATCAGCCCCAGCATTTT
CDR3: CAWSLTELNQPQHF

V: TRBV4-1
size: many
D: .
J: TRBJ1-1
DNA: TGCGCCAGCAGCCAAAACGGCGTTACGAGAAATGAAGCTTTCTTT
CDR3: CASSQNGVTRNEAFF

V: TRBV11-2
size: .
D: .
J: TRBJ1-2
DNA: TGTGCCAGCAGCTTAGGGGGTCCATACTATGGCTACACCTTC
CDR3: CASSLGGPYYGYTF